One sample yielded the 5 T cell receptor beta chains listed below, sequenced in a study of Ad26.COV2.S vaccination and SARS-CoV-2 variants. Assay: immunoSEQ multiplex PCR; the TCRdb copy retains only in-frame clones and omits some. The sample holds 510,000 or so clones, around 88% seen once. Treatment of the sample: about 20 received Ad26.COV2.S at low or high dose, single or two shots; a few received placebo; per-sample allocation not given. Specimens were obtained on day 63 following the first vaccine or placebo injection. Material: peripheral blood, obtained in a trial of Ad26.COV2.S vaccine versus placebo. Receptors were obtained from a person between 18 and 59 years old who received the Ad26.COV2.S COVID-19 vaccine or a placebo.

The J gene is TRBJ2-1, the V gene TRBV10-3, with 12 bases identical to TRBD2. This CDR3 is built from 15 residues. With V trimmed by 4 bases and J by 9 bases, 7 bases remained unmatched. Germline V gene lookup returns CDR1 ENHRY and CDR2 SYGVKD. The CDR3 region is CAISGLAGVLSEQFF. CDR3 sequence (DNA): TGTGCCATCAGTGGACTAGCGGGAGTTCTCTCTGAGCAGTTCTTC.

This chain connects TRBV5-4 to TRBJ2-1, with 8 bases aligning to TRBD2. This CDR3 spans 18 amino acids. Germline V gene data show CDR1 as SGHNT and CDR2 as YYREEE (reference sequence). With 4 bases clipped from V and 0 bases from J, the junction kept 12 bases outside the gene matches. The CDR3 sequence: CASSRQFFSGTSYNEQFF. The CDR3 nucleotides are TGTGCCAGCAGCCGCCAATTCTTTAGCGGGACCTCCTACAATGAGCAGTTCTTC.

This clone has only a few counts. The rearrangement joins TRBV5-1 to TRBJ2-3, with TRBD2 matching 13 bases. Germline CDR1 reads SGHRS; CDR2 reads YFSETQ. V was pared by 4 bases and J by 5 bases, with 4 bases of the junction left unmatched. The CDR3 is 15 amino acids. CDR3 coding DNA: TGCGCCAGCAGCCAGACTAGCGGGGGGCGAGATACGCAGTATTTT. Its translation is CASSQTSGGRDTQYF.

J is TRBJ2-5 and V is TRBV5-4; 8 positions match TRBD2. Germline CDR1 is SGHNT and CDR2 is YYREEE (reference sequence). This CDR3 has 14 amino acids. The ends lost 5 bases at V and 5 bases at J; junction bases unmatched: 8. The CDR3 DNA follows: TGTGCCAGCAGTGCCCGAGCGGGAGTGGAGACCCAGTACTTC. Its translation: CASSARAGVETQYF.

In regard to this clone: One end of the junction fails to match germline, which may point to a read error. V usage is TRBV28 and J usage is TRBJ1-5, with D maybe TRBD1 (6 bases). The CDR3 consists of 15 residues. Per germline, CDR1 MDHEN and CDR2 SYDVKM. CDR3 sequence reads: CASSLRGGMGQSQHF. In DNA, the CDR3 is TGTGCCAGCAGTTTAAGAGGGGGGATGGGTCAGTCCCAGCATTTT. The whole variable domain, remainder taken from reference TRBV28 and TRBJ1-5, is DVKVTQSSRYLVKRTGEKVFLECVQDMDHENMFWYRQDPGLGLRLIYFSYDVKMKEKGDIPEGYSVSREKKERFSLILESASTNQTSMYLCASSLRGGMGQSQHFGDGTRLSIL.